The rows below give T cell receptor beta chains drawn from one sample of a study of a mutant IDH1 vaccine in newly diagnosed glioma. No cognate antigen is known for these TCRs. TCRdb keeps only in-frame clones here, not all; method: immunoSEQ multiplex PCR. Of about 51,000 clones in the sample, just under 80% were seen once. The starting material was PBMCs, obtained from a glioma patient whose treatment included an IDH1 peptide vaccine. The receptors here all came from a man in his fifties with glioma. The CDR3 runs from the conserved cysteine through the conserved F or W. The order of the fields is CDR3 DNA, CDR3 protein, V gene, J gene, D gene, clone size. The D gene is left open where the match is weak. The listing skips clone size in some rows; elsewhere it reads once, few, many or a size class.

TGTGCCACCTCGACTAGCCGTGGCGAGCAGTACTTC,CATSTSRGEQYF,TRBV18,TRBJ2-7,TRBD2,-
TGTGCCACCAGCAGGCGAACAGGTTTCACTGAAGCTTTCTTT,CATSRRTGFTEAFF,TRBV15,TRBJ1-1,-,once
TGCGCCAGCAGCTTGGATAGGGTTGCGCAGTATTTT,CASSLDRVAQYF,TRBV5-1,TRBJ2-3,-,-
TGTGCCAGCAGCGTAGAGGGGACAGGGGAATACGAGCAGTACTTC,CASSVEGTGEYEQYF,TRBV9,TRBJ2-7,TRBD1,-
TGTGCCAGCAGTTACTCAATTACGGGGAGGACTGAAGCTTTCTTT,CASSYSITGRTEAFF,TRBV6-5,TRBJ1-1,-,few
TGTGCCAGCAGCCCCCAGGGGGCTGGAAACACCATATATTTT,CASSPQGAGNTIYF,TRBV7-2,TRBJ1-3,TRBD1,-
TGTGCCAGCAGCCCTGGGCAGGCGAACACTGAAGCTTTCTTT,CASSPGQANTEAFF,TRBV7-3,TRBJ1-1,-,-
TGTGCCTGGAGTGTACACAGGGCTAACTATGGCTACACCTTC,CAWSVHRANYGYTF,TRBV30,TRBJ1-2,-,-
TGTGCCTGGAGTGTACTAAGGCGGGGGGGCTCCTACAATGAGCAGTTCTTC,CAWSVLRRGGSYNEQFF,TRBV30,TRBJ2-1,TRBD2,-
TGTGCCAGCAGCTTAGAAGGGCTGGTAGGTGGCTACACCTTC,CASSLEGLVGGYTF,TRBV7-2,TRBJ1-2,-,-